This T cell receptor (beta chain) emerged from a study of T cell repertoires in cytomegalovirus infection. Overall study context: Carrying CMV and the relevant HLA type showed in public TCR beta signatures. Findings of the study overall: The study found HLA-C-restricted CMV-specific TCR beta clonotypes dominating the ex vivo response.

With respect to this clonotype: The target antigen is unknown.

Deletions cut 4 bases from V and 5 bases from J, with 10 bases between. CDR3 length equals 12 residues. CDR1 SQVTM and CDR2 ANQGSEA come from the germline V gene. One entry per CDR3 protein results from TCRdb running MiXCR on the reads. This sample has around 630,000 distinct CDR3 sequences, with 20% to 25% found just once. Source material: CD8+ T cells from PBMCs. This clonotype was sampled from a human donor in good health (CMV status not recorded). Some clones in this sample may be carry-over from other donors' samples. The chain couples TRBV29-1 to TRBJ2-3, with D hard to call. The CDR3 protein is CSVAGRVDTQYF. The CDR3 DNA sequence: TGCAGCGTTGCCGGAAGAGTAGATACGCAGTATTTT.